This T cell receptor (beta chain) derives from a study of blood T cell repertoires in COVID-19. Study in general: Samples taken during acute and convalescent COVID-19 were collected in the United States, Italy and Spain.

V shed 7 bases and J 1 base; nucleotides not matched to a gene: 3. Germline V CDR1 and CDR2: MNHEY, SVGAGI. This CDR3 region has 14 residues. The participants were between about 18 and 90 years old and came from some 23 US areas. Profiled with immunoSEQ multiplex PCR; TCRdb holds only in-frame clones, not every one. The data hold a few hundred thousand clones, with just over 90% observed a single time. The receptor's source is a woman aged 40 to 50 who had been exposed to COVID-19. V usage is TRBV6-5 and J usage is TRBJ2-2; 7 nucleotides match TRBD1. Sequencing was carried out using PBMCs or T cells enriched from blood (not recorded which). The CDR3 protein is CASTGQRNTGELFF. The CDR3 DNA reads as TGTGCCAGCACGGGACAGAGGAACACCGGGGAGCTGTTTTTT.